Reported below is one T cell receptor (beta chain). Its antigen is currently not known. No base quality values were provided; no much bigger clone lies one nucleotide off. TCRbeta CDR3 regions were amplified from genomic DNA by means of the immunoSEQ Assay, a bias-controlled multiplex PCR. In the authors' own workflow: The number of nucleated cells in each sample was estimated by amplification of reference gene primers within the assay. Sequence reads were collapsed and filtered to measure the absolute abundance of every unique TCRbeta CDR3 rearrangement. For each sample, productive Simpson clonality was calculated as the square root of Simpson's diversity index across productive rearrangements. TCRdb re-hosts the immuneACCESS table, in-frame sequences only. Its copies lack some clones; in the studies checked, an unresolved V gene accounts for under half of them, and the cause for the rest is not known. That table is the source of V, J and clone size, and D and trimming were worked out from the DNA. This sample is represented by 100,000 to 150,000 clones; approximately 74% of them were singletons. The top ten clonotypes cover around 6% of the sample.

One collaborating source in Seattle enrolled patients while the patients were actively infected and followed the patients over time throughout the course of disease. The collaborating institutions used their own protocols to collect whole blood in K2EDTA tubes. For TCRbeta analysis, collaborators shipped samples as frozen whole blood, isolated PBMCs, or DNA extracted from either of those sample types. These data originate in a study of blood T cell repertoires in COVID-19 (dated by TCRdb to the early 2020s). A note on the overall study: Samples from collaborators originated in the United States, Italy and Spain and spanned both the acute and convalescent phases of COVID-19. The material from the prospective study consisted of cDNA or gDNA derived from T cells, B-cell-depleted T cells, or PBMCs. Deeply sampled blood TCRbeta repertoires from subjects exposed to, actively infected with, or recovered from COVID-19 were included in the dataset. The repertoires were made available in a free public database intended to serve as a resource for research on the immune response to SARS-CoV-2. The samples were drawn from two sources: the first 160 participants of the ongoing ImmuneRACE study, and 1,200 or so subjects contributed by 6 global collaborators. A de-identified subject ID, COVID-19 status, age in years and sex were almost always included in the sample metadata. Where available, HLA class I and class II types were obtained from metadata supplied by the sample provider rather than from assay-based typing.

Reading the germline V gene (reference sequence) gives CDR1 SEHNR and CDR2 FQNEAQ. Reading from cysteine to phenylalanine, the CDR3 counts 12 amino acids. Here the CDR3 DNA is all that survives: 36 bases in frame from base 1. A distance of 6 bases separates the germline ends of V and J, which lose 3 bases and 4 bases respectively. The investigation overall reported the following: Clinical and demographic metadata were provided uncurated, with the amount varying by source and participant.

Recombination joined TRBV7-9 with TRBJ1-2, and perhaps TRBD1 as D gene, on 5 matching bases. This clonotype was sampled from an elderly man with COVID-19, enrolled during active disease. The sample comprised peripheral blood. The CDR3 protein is CASSFDSYGYTF. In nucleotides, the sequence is TGTGCCAGCAGCTTCGACAGCTATGGCTACACCTTC.